Listed below are T cell receptor beta chains from one sample, sequenced in a study of regulatory T cells in long-lasting Graves disease. Each CDR3 protein is one row after TCRdb ran MiXCR on the multiplex PCR reads. The repertoire consists of about half a million distinct CDR3 sequences, with 9.5% to 15% occurring once and the leading ten covering approximately 9%. These data are also associated with another study on T cells in Graves' hyperthyroidism and ophthalmopathy.

The source was peripheral blood mononuclear cells (PBMCs), collected at new diagnosis, from a patient treated with antithyroid drugs. Receptors were obtained from a woman younger than 45 with Graves disease. CDR3s leave out the opening cysteine and the closing phenylalanine or tryptophan. The order of the fields is V gene, J gene, CDR3 protein.

>TRBV5-6|TRBJ2-7
ASSPRASGTYEQY
>TRBV4-1|TRBJ1-3
ASSVEGLISGNTIY
>TRBV7-3|TRBJ2-7
ASSVGAGDAYEQY
>TRBV12-3/TRBV12-4|TRBJ2-1
ASSNRLAGGYNEQF
>TRBV10-2|TRBJ1-5
ASSEGTGGGNQPQH
>TRBV20-1|TRBJ2-3
SARTGQVDTQY
>TRBV3-1|TRBJ2-3
ASSQVTDTQY
>TRBV5-1|TRBJ1-1
ASSLAGIGTEAF
>TRBV7-9|TRBJ2-5
ASSRRGLVGGETQY
>TRBV28|TRBJ1-2
ASRYPLSRSGNYGYT
>TRBV28|TRBJ2-1
ASSPSLVAGLSF
>TRBV29-1|TRBJ2-2
SVVRGNTGELF
>TRBV7-9|TRBJ2-1
ASSLAAGYPNEQF
>TRBV12-5|TRBJ2-1
ASGSLFNEQF
>TRBV5-1|TRBJ1-4
ASSARQGNYEKLF
>TRBV20-1|TRBJ2-1
SARGIRPNEQF
>TRBV5-6|TRBJ1-6
ASSSILTDRDNSPLH
>TRBV12-3/TRBV12-4|TRBJ1-3
ASSFLGIHSGNTIY
>TRBV19|TRBJ1-3
ASSTRGGHYSGNTIY
>TRBV4-1|TRBJ2-7
AGSQGAWSFSPLD
>TRBV11-2|TRBJ2-7
ASSYTGGQSYEQY
>TRBV29-1|TRBJ2-7
SVARGKLYEQY